What follows is one T cell receptor beta chain and its context. Its antigen is unknown. Per the germline V gene, CDR1 is MNHEY and CDR2 is SVGEGT. The CDR3 extends over 14 amino acids. V shed 5 bases and J shed 5 bases, with 12 bases lying between them. This table comes from immunoSEQ multiplex PCR, and its TCRdb copy is limited to in-frame clones, with some not included. Of hundreds of thousands of clones listed, more than 80% were seen once; the top ten hold roughly an eighth. The treatment was: some 20 received Ad26.COV2.S at low or high dose, single or two shots; five or six received placebo; per-sample allocation not given. Sampling was done on day 63 after the first vaccine or placebo injection. The administered vaccine (an Ad26 vector) expressed Wuhan-strain SARS-CoV-2 spike. The sample is drawn from a study of Ad26.COV2.S vaccination and SARS-CoV-2 variants. Across the study: Vaccine-arm donor from the placebo-controlled COV1001 Ad26.COV2.S trial. In the study, Ad26.COV2.S was injected intramuscularly once, or twice 56 days apart.

Study results and caveats: Using TCR breadth and depth analyses may have led to underestimated total T cell responses.

The starting material was peripheral blood, obtained in a trial of Ad26.COV2.S vaccine versus placebo. V is TRBV6-2 or TRBV6-3 and J is TRBJ2-2; D gene unclear. This sequence originates from a person aged 18-65 years who received the Ad26.COV2.S COVID-19 vaccine or a placebo. The chain's CDR3 is CASSNDRVTGELFF. CDR3 sequence (DNA): TGTGCCAGCAGTAATGATAGGGTGACCGGGGAGCTGTTTTTT.